The clone carrying this T cell receptor beta chain was detected ten times or more. Its antigen is not known. The data belong to a study of T cells in Graves' hyperthyroidism and ophthalmopathy. Study results and limitations: Blood also held most thyroid clonotypes expanded beyond 0.001. In the analysis, a 13 V-J model separated ophthalmopathy from stable hyperthyroidism.

CDR3 length equals 15 residues. Trimming took off 3 bases at V and 0 bases at J, with 9 bases between the two ends. Per germline, CDR1 WSHSY and CDR2 SAAADI. Researchers amplified the TCR beta CDR3 regions from RNA transcripts. The primer set for the first-round RT-PCR of the TCR CDR3 was HTBI. One entry per CDR3 protein results from TCRdb running MiXCR on the multiplex PCR reads. This table holds about 840,000 distinct CDR3 sequences, 35% to 45% found once. The TCR originated in a man between 18 and 35 years old with Graves' hyperthyroidism. Sequenced sample: blood. V and J are TRBV10-2 and TRBJ1-5, with D possibly being TRBD1 (5 bases). CDR3 bases: TGCGCCAGCAGTGACACAGGAATTAGCAATCAGCCCCAGCATTTT. Translating it yields CASSDTGISNQPQHF.